A selection of T cell receptor beta chains follows, all from one sample in a study of T cell responses to AZD1222 COVID-19 vaccine. Assay: immunoSEQ multiplex PCR; the TCRdb copy retains only in-frame clones and omits some. Among some 190,000 clones listed, roughly 91% were seen once. The specimen comprised peripheral blood, sampled 28 days after the second AZD1222 dose. The receptors originated from an adult who received the AZD1222 COVID-19 vaccine. CDR3s include the opening cysteine and the closing phenylalanine or tryptophan. Fields, in order: clone size, D gene, V gene, J gene, CDR3 protein, CDR3 DNA. D genes are given only for firm matches. Clone size is stated in some rows and not others, as once, few, many or a class when expanded.

NA	NA	TRBV6-5	TRBJ1-5	CASSYSVGAGQPQHF	TGTGCCAGCAGTTACTCGGTGGGTGCCGGTCAGCCCCAGCATTTT
NA	TRBD1	TRBV7-9	TRBJ1-2	CASSFGLRDRGLSNYGYTF	TGTGCCAGCAGCTTCGGATTAAGGGACAGGGGGCTGTCAAACTATGGCTACACCTTC
NA	TRBD1	TRBV7-2	TRBJ1-6	CASSFYQTGVKSPLHF	TGTGCCAGCAGCTTCTACCAGACAGGGGTAAAATCACCCCTCCACTTT
NA	NA	TRBV5-1	TRBJ2-5	CASSLDGGRKTQYF	TGCGCCAGCAGCTTGGATGGGGGGCGGAAGACCCAGTACTTC
NA	NA	TRBV3-1/TRBV3-2	TRBJ2-2	CASSHLRDTWDGELFF	TGTGCCAGCAGCCACCTCCGGGACACCTGGGACGGGGAGCTGTTTTTT
NA	NA	TRBV10-2	TRBJ2-1	CASRLVEGDNEQFF	TGCGCCAGCAGGCTAGTTGAGGGAGACAATGAGCAGTTCTTC
NA	TRBD2	TRBV19	TRBJ2-3	CASSIGGRGGDTQYF	TGTGCCAGTAGTATAGGCGGGAGGGGAGGAGATACGCAGTATTTT
NA	TRBD2	TRBV27	TRBJ2-7	CASSLRGSYEQYF	TGTGCCAGCAGTTTACGCGGGAGCTACGAGCAGTACTTC
once	NA	TRBV18	TRBJ2-7	CASSPPVSYEQYF	TGTGCCAGCTCACCCCCCGTCTCCTACGAGCAGTACTTC
NA	TRBD2	TRBV7-3	TRBJ2-7	CASSLGAGGVYEQYF	TGTGCCAGCAGTCTGGGTGCGGGAGGTGTCTACGAGCAGTACTTC
NA	NA	TRBV11-3	TRBJ2-2	CASSLEDNTGELFF	TGTGCCAGCAGCTTAGAGGATAACACCGGGGAGCTGTTTTTT
NA	NA	TRBV4-1	TRBJ2-7	CASSQDAGQGEQYF	TGCGCCAGCAGCCAAGATGCGGGACAAGGCGAGCAGTACTTC
NA	NA	TRBV19	TRBJ2-1	CATERAHNEQFF	TGTGCCACCGAGCGGGCTCACAATGAGCAGTTCTTC
NA	NA	TRBV6-5	TRBJ2-7	CASSYRLDSPLEQYF	TGTGCCAGCAGTTATAGGTTGGACAGCCCCCTAGAGCAGTACTTC
NA	NA	TRBV10-2	TRBJ2-6	CASTRDGPSGANVLTF	TGCGCCAGCACCAGGGACGGACCTTCTGGGGCCAACGTCCTGACTTTC
NA	TRBD1	TRBV15	TRBJ2-2	CATSRGQGAYGELFF	TGTGCCACCAGCAGAGGACAGGGGGCTTACGGGGAGCTGTTTTTT
once	TRBD2	TRBV6-1	TRBJ2-1	CASSDGGTSGRLRYNEQFF	TGTGCCAGCAGTGATGGGGGGACTAGCGGGAGGTTACGCTACAATGAGCAGTTCTTC
NA	NA	TRBV24-1	TRBJ1-6	CATRKRRAPNSPLHF	TGTGCCACCAGGAAAAGACGGGCACCTAATTCACCCCTCCACTTT
NA	TRBD2	TRBV6-5	TRBJ2-7	CASSYIPGLAGYEQYF	TGTGCCAGCAGTTACATACCCGGACTAGCGGGATACGAGCAGTACTTC
NA	NA	TRBV3-1/TRBV3-2	TRBJ2-3	CASSQVAGDTQYF	TGTGCCAGCAGCCAAGTTGCCGGGGATACGCAGTATTTT
once	NA	TRBV6-5	TRBJ1-2	CASRAQEGGYTF	TGTGCCAGCAGAGCACAGGAAGGGGGCTACACCTTC
NA	TRBD1	TRBV3-1/TRBV3-2	TRBJ2-2	CASRRQGGEVGELFF	TGTGCCAGCAGGAGACAGGGGGGTGAGGTCGGGGAGCTGTTTTTT
NA	NA	TRBV7-9	TRBJ1-4	CASSLVAGNEKLFF	TGTGCCAGCAGCTTAGTGGCAGGGAATGAAAAACTGTTTTTT